This T cell receptor beta chain emerged from a study of CD8 T cells in ankylosing spondylitis. General study findings and limits: Reports of some motif variants in reactive arthritis synovial fluid and blood predate this one. According to the report, clones linked to the disease were significantly enriched in matched synovial fluid samples taken from ankylosing spondylitis patients. Blood from ankylosing spondylitis patients appeared to carry a characteristic roughly eight-variant TCR beta motif. Peripheral blood held disease-linked clones only at relatively low frequency, and these were CD8+.

In making TCR beta libraries, quantitative 5'-RACE with molecular barcodes was used. TCRdb reprocessed the 5' RACE reads via MiXCR and lists one record per CDR3 protein. The data contain about 440,000 distinct CDR3 sequences, approximately 17% of them singletons. The sample holds many counts of this clonotype. Its target is unknown. With 6 bases removed from V and 7 bases from J, the gap between germline ends came to 12 bases. The length of the CDR3 is 12 residues. What was sequenced was blood, either unsorted or a sorted T cell fraction (not recorded which). The chain carries TRBV12-3 or TRBV12-4 and TRBJ1-2, with D perhaps matching TRBD1 (6 bases). The TCR originated in a male donor with ankylosing spondylitis. CDR3 sequence: CASRPGVGGYTF. CDR3 nucleotide sequence: TGTGCCAGCAGGCCAGGGGTCGGTGGCTACACCTTC.